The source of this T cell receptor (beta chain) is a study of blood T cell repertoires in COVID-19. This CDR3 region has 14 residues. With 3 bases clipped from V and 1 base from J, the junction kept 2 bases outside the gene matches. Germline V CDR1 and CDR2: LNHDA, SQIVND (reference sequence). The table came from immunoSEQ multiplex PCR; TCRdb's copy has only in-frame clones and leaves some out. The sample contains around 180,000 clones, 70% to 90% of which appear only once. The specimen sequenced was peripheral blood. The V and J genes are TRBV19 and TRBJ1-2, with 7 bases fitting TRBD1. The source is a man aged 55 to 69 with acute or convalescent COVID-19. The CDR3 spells CASSMGQFNYGYTF. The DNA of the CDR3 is TGTGCCAGTAGTATGGGACAGTTTAACTATGGCTACACCTTC.